Presented here are 30 T cell receptor beta chains from one specimen sequenced in a study of cytomegalovirus exposure and HLA in healthy donors. Primers included in the PCR were 60 Vbeta and 13 Jbeta primers. Using immunoSEQ multiplex PCR, the repertoire was profiled, and TCRdb retains in-frame clones only, with some absent. The repertoire consists of about 93,000 clones, with around 78% occurring once and the leading ten covering approximately 0.6%. Source material: PBMCs. The receptor source for this set is a young man in good health and CMV-seronegative.

In its sample, this clone was seen once. The chain combines TRBV18 with TRBJ2-7; 8 bases agree with TRBD1. Germline V gene data show CDR1 as KGHSH and CDR2 as LQKENI. The CDR3 is 15 residues long. V gave up 2 bases and J gave up 0 bases; unmatched junction bases: 3. The CDR3 reads CASSPGTGSSYEQYV. The CDR3 bases are TGTGCCAGCTCACCAGGGACAGGTTCCTCCTACGAGCAGTACGTC.

This chain links TRBV7-3 with TRBJ2-1; maybe TRBD2 (5 bases). The CDR3 has 14 amino acids. Trimming removed 5 bases from V and 3 bases from J, with 11 bases in between. Germline CDR1 SGHTA, CDR2 FQGTGA. Written as DNA, the CDR3 is TGTGCCAGCAGCCTGCGGACTGACTACAATGAGCAGTTCTTC. Encoded protein: CASSLRTDYNEQFF.

This clone showed up just a few times. The rearrangement uses TRBV18 and TRBJ2-7; 7 nucleotides line up with TRBD1. The CDR3 runs 16 residues. V was clipped by 3 bases and J by 0 bases; unmatched bases: 8. Germline-derived CDR1 and CDR2 are KGHSH and LQKENI. The CDR3 coding sequence is TGTGCCAGCTCACCGACACCGGGACAGAACTCCTACGAGCAGTACGTC. Residues: CASSPTPGQNSYEQYV.

The chain employs TRBV15 and TRBJ2-5; 9 bases are a match to TRBD2. The CDR3 loop spans 14 amino acids. J was trimmed by 5 bases and V by 5 bases; bases with no gene match: 6. The V gene's germline CDR1 is LNHNV and CDR2 YYDKDF (reference sequence). In DNA, the CDR3 is TGTGCCACCAGCCCTGGACTAGCGCGGGAGACCCAGTACTTC. Encoded protein: CATSPGLARETQYF.

The chain has TRBV4-2 and TRBJ2-5; 10 positions match TRBD2. Germline V lookup: CDR1 LGHNA, CDR2 YNFKEQ. Trimming removed 4 bases from V and 5 bases from J; junction bases left unmatched: 13. The CDR3 totals 17 residues. The CDR3 sequence is CASSPPRSGGAGETQYF. CDR3 in DNA: TGTGCCAGCAGCCCCCCAAGGAGCGGGGGGGCCGGGGAGACCCAGTACTTC.

This clone was picked up a small number of times. The chain's CDR3 is CASSHGETYEQYF. Written as DNA, the CDR3 is TGTGCCAGCAGCCACGGGGAGACCTACGAGCAGTACTTC. The chain couples TRBV7-6 to TRBJ2-7, with D perhaps TRBD2 (5 bases). CDR1 SGHVS and CDR2 FNYEAQ come from the germline V gene. The ends were cut back, 5 bases at V and 2 bases at J, with 10 bases in the middle. This CDR3 contains 13 residues. The complete variable domain, with remaining parts taken from reference TRBV7-6 and TRBJ2-7, reads GAGVSQSPRYKVTKRGQDVALRCDPISGHVSLYWYRQALGQGPEFLTYFNYEAQQDKSGLPNDRFSAERPEGSISTLTIQRTEQRDSAMYRCASSHGETYEQYFGPGTRLTVT.

The chain combines TRBV6-6 with TRBJ2-7; 9 positions agree with TRBD1. V was clipped by 7 bases and J by 2 bases; unmatched bases: 9. This CDR3 comprises 15 residues. Germline-derived CDR1 and CDR2 are MNHNY and SVGAGI (reference sequence). This chain's CDR3 is CASNGGQGLTYEQYV. The DNA for the CDR3 is TGTGCCAGCAATGGGGGACAGGGCCTAACCTACGAGCAGTACGTC.

This chain uses TRBV7-8 with TRBJ2-1; weak D call: TRBD2 (6 bases). V lost 1 base and J lost 4, with 8 bases in between. CDR3 size: 14 residues. Germline V gives CDR1 SGHVS, CDR2 FQNEAQ. CDR3 sequence: CASSLEAGYNEQFF. In DNA, the CDR3 is TGTGCCAGCAGCTTAGAGGCGGGGTACAATGAGCAGTTCTTC.

V and J are TRBV11-3 and TRBJ2-5; 10 positions match TRBD2. Trimming cost V 4 bases and J 4 bases; bases outside gene matches: 15. The CDR3 contains 18 residues. The germline CDR1 and CDR2 sequences are SGHNT and YENEEA. The CDR3 DNA follows: TGTGCCAGCAGCTCCCCCTCCTTCAGCGGGAGGGCCGTAGAGACCCAGTACTTC. This gives the protein CASSSPSFSGRAVETQYF.

Worth noting for this clone: One junction end does not reproduce the germline sequence, and a read error may be involved. V usage is TRBV7-9 and J usage is TRBJ1-1; TRBD1 matches 8 bases. This CDR3 has 18 amino acids. Germline-derived CDR1 and CDR2 are SEHNR and FQNEAQ (reference sequence). The CDR3 region is CSSSLEFGRGRGNTEAFF. The CDR3 bases are TGTTCCAGCAGCTTAGAGTTTGGCAGGGGGCGAGGGAACACTGAAGCTTTCTTT.

The rearrangement joins TRBV15 to TRBJ2-1, with D possibly being TRBD1 (5 bases). The germline V and J ends were trimmed by 3 bases and 2 bases, with 11 bases remaining between them. The CDR3 extends over 15 amino acids. CDR1 and CDR2 (germline): LNHNV, YYDKDF (reference sequence). CDR3 region: CATSRSGATYNEQFF. The CDR3 nucleotides read TGTGCCACCAGCAGGAGTGGGGCTACCTACAATGAGCAGTTCTTC.

V gene TRBV10-3 combines with J gene TRBJ1-2; TRBD1 aligns across 7 bases. The germline gives CDR1 ENHRY, CDR2 SYGVKD. CDR3 size: 13 residues. V lost 3 bases to trimming and J lost 8 bases; unmatched junction nucleotides: 6. CDR3 loop: CAISDRQGGGYTF. The DNA of the CDR3 is TGTGCCATCAGTGACAGACAGGGAGGAGGCTACACCTTC.

This clone has just a few counts. The rearrangement uses TRBV6-5 and TRBJ2-2, with a tentative D call TRBD2 (5 bases). In germline, CDR1 is MNHEY, CDR2 SVGAGI. The CDR3 runs 14 residues. V was pared by 5 bases and J by 8 bases, with 15 bases between. Here the CDR3 reads CASSNEGGRGELFF. In nucleotides, the CDR3 is TGTGCCAGCAGTAATGAGGGCGGTAGGGGGGAGCTGTTTTTT.

This rearrangement joins TRBV15 to TRBJ1-1; D is unresolved. Trimming removed 0 bases from V and 9 bases from J, with 8 bases in between. Germline V gene lookup returns CDR1 LNHNV and CDR2 YYDKDF (reference sequence). The CDR3 consists of 12 residues. The CDR3 protein is CATSRDRIKAFF. The CDR3 DNA reads TGTGCCACCAGCAGAGACCGTATTAAAGCTTTCTTT.

V is TRBV18 and J is TRBJ1-6; tentative D call: TRBD1 (6 bases). V was cut by 3 bases and J by 8 bases, with 11 bases left in between. The CDR3 sequence is 14 residues long. Germline loops: CDR1 KGHSH, CDR2 LQKENI. CDR3 sequence (DNA): TGTGCCAGCTCACCCCGGGACACCGATTCACCCCTCCACTTT. Amino acid sequence: CASSPRDTDSPLHF.

CDR3 sequence reads: CASSGGGQGSTYEQYV. CDR3 DNA: TGTGCCAGCAGTGGTGGAGGACAGGGGTCCACCTACGAGCAGTACGTC. The chain combines TRBV28 with TRBJ2-7; the match to TRBD1 covers 9 bases. The CDR3 has 16 residues. Germline V gene data show CDR1 as MDHEN and CDR2 as SYDVKM. V shed 5 bases, J shed 2 bases, and the junction held 10 bases outside the gene matches.

V gene TRBV19 combines with J gene TRBJ1-1; maybe TRBD1 (5 bases). V was cut by 3 bases and J by 7 bases, with 12 bases left in between. There are 13 residues in the CDR3. The germline V gene encodes CDR1 LNHDA and CDR2 SQIVND (reference sequence). CDR3 sequence: CASSMGGAGEAFF. The CDR3 bases are TGTGCCAGTAGTATGGGAGGGGCGGGTGAAGCTTTCTTT.

This clone was counted a few times. The V gene is TRBV6-6, the J gene TRBJ1-2, with D possibly matching TRBD1 (6 bases). V dropped 5 bases and J dropped 4 bases, with 17 bases sitting between them. The V gene's germline CDR1 is MNHNY and CDR2 SVGAGI (reference sequence). CDR3 size: 15 residues. CDR3: CASSPDGGGGYGYTF. DNA of the CDR3: TGTGCCAGCAGTCCCGATGGGGGGGGCGGCTATGGCTACACCTTC.

This clone has just a few counts. This sequence joins TRBV27 and TRBJ1-2; D is unresolved. This CDR3 is 13 amino acids long. Germline CDR1 reads MNHEY; CDR2 reads SMNVEV (reference sequence). V dropped 5 bases and J dropped 4 bases, with 11 bases sitting between them. The CDR3 reads CASSEAARYGYTF. CDR3 coding DNA: TGTGCCAGCAGTGAGGCAGCCCGCTATGGCTACACCTTC.

The J gene is TRBJ1-1, the V gene TRBV7-2; no firm D call. The V gene lost 1 base and the J gene lost 1 base, with 10 bases spanning the gap. The germline V gene has CDR1 SGHTA and CDR2 FQGNSA. The CDR3 is 15 residues long. In DNA, the CDR3 is TGTGCCAGCAGCTTAGATGGGCTAACGAACACTGAAGCTTTCTTT. Protein sequence: CASSLDGLTNTEAFF. Full variable domain (remainder filled in from reference TRBV7-2 and TRBJ1-1): GAGVSQSPSNKVTEKGKDVELRCDPISGHTALYWYRQSLGQGLEFLIYFQGNSAPDKSGLPSDRFSAERTGGSVSTLTIQRTQQEDSAVYLCASSLDGLTNTEAFFGQGTRLTVV.

In its sample, this clone was seen a few times. The chain joins TRBV2 to TRBJ2-1; 10 bases line up with TRBD2. The CDR3 consists of 16 residues. The ends lost 7 bases at V and 1 base at J; junction bases unmatched: 7. Germline V CDR1 and CDR2: SNHLY, FYNNEI. For the CDR3, the DNA is TGTGCCAGCATCCTAGCGGGGGCATATTCCTACAATGAGCAGTTCTTC. It specifies CASILAGAYSYNEQFF.

The gene calls are TRBV5-6 and TRBJ2-1, with 11 bases aligning to TRBD2. J was trimmed by 8 bases and V by 0 bases; bases with no gene match: 4. The CDR3 is 15 residues long. Germline V gene sequence: CDR1 SGHDT, CDR2 YYEEEE. CDR3 bases: TGTGCCAGCAGCTTGGCTGGGACTAGCGGTGATGAGCAGTTCTTC. This encodes CASSLAGTSGDEQFF.

This clone appeared a few times. The chain combines TRBV6-1 with TRBJ2-6, with TRBD1 matching over 8 bases. Germline lookup yields CDR1 MNHNS and CDR2 SASEGT. V trimming: 5 bases; J trimming: 2 bases; junction bases outside the gene matches: 2. This CDR3 contains 15 residues. The CDR3 loop reads CASSKQGAGANVLTF. DNA of the CDR3: TGTGCCAGCAGTAAACAGGGGGCTGGGGCCAACGTCCTGACTTTC.

The chain combines TRBV7-3 with TRBJ1-1; D uncertain. Germline values: CDR1 SGHTA, CDR2 FQGTGA. Trimming took off 1 base at V and 1 base at J, with 4 bases between the two ends. The CDR3 spans 13 residues. The DNA for the CDR3 is TGTGCCAGCAGCTTAAGAGCGAACACTGAAGCTTTCTTT. It is translated as CASSLRANTEAFF. The full variable domain, rest sourced from reference TRBV7-3 and TRBJ1-1, is GAGVSQTPSNKVTEKGKYVELRCDPISGHTALYWYRQSLGQGPEFLIYFQGTGAADDSGLPNDRFFAVRPEGSVSTLKIQRTERGDSAVYLCASSLRANTEAFFGQGTRLTVV.

V and J are TRBV9 and TRBJ1-2; 7 bases agree with TRBD1. Unmatched junction bases numbered 3, after V lost 1 base and J lost 0 bases. Germline lookup yields CDR1 SGDLS and CDR2 YYNGEE. The CDR3 sequence is 15 residues long. CDR3: CASSVWDSSNYGYTF. In DNA form, the CDR3 reads TGTGCCAGCAGCGTATGGGACAGCTCTAACTATGGCTACACCTTC.

The CDR3 region is CASSSQGSDTEAFF. The CDR3 DNA sequence: TGTGCCAGCAGCTCACAGGGGTCGGACACTGAAGCTTTCTTT. V usage is TRBV9 and J usage is TRBJ1-1, with 7 bases identical to TRBD1. From germline, CDR1 is SGDLS and CDR2 YYNGEE. V dropped 4 bases and J dropped 3; count of bases not matched to a gene: 6. This CDR3 is 14 amino acids long.

This clone was counted between two and nine times. CDR3 nucleotides: TGTGCCAGCAGGAGGGTGCCCGGCGTTGAAAAACTGTTTTTT. Its protein is CASRRVPGVEKLFF. The J gene is TRBJ1-4, the V gene TRBV27; D unclear. CDR3 size: 14 residues. Germline V gene sequence: CDR1 MNHEY, CDR2 SMNVEV (reference sequence). The ends were cut back, 6 bases at V and 7 bases at J, with 15 bases in the middle. The whole variable domain, remainder taken from reference TRBV27 and TRBJ1-4, is EAQVTQNPRYLITVTGKKLTVTCSQNMNHEYMSWYRQDPGLGLRQIYYSMNVEVTDKGDVPEGYKVSRKEKRNFPLILESPSPNQTSLYFCASRRVPGVEKLFFGSGTQLSVL.

J is TRBJ2-7 and V is TRBV9; TRBD2 is a possible D gene (6 bases). The CDR3 runs 13 residues. The ends were cut back, 3 bases at V and 4 bases at J, with 11 bases in the middle. Germline CDR1 is SGDLS and CDR2 is YYNGEE. CDR3 sequence reads: CASSGGSGYEQYF. In DNA form, the CDR3 reads TGTGCCAGCAGCGGAGGAAGCGGGTACGAGCAGTACTTC.

J is TRBJ2-2 and V is TRBV7-9; D uncertain. V was clipped by 5 bases and J by 5 bases, with 6 bases between them. CDR1 and CDR2 (germline): SEHNR, FQNEAQ (reference sequence). The CDR3 is made up of 12 amino acids. CDR3 amino acids: CASSPSTGELFF. The CDR3 bases are TGTGCCAGCAGCCCCTCGACCGGGGAGCTGTTTTTT. The whole variable domain, remainder taken from reference TRBV7-9 and TRBJ2-2, is DTGVSQNPRHKITKRGQNVTFRCDPISEHNRLYWYRQTLGQGPEFLTYFQNEAQLEKSRLLSDRFSAERPKGSFSTLEIQRTEQGDSAMYLCASSPSTGELFFGEGSRLTVL.

V usage is TRBV7-9 and J usage is TRBJ2-1; the D gene is possibly TRBD2 (5 bases). The CDR3 totals 12 residues. Germline-derived CDR1 and CDR2 are SEHNR and FQNEAQ (reference sequence). The ends were cut back, 4 bases at V and 8 bases at J, with 9 bases in the middle. The CDR3 here is CASSYGIDEQFF. The CDR3 bases are TGTGCCAGCAGCTACGGGATAGATGAGCAGTTCTTC.